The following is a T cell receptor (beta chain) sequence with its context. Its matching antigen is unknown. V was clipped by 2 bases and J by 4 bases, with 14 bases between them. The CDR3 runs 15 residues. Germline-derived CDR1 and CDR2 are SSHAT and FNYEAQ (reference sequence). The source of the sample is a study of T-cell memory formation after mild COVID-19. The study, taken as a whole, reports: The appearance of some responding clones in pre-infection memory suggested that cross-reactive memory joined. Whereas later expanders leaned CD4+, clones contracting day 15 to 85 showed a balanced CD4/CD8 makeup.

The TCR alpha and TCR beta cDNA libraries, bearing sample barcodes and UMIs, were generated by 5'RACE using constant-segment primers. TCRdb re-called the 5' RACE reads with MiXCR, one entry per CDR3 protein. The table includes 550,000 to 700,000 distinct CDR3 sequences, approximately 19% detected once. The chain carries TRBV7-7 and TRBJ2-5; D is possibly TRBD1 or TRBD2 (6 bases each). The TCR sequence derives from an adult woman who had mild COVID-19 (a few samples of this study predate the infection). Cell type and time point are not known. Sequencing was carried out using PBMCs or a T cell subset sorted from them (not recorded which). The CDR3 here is CASSLIRGPGETQYF. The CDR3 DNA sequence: TGTGCCAGCAGCTTAATCCGGGGGCCGGGAGAGACCCAGTACTTC.